This T cell receptor beta chain emerged from a study of blood T cell repertoires in COVID-19. Background on the study: Donors of Cohort 3 who recovered were those that had two negative PCRs, clearance, or symptom resolution. PBMCs, B-cell-depleted T cells, or T cells provided the cDNA or gDNA that made up the material.

In the authors' methods: Scientists estimated how many nucleated cells there were by amplifying reference gene primers. The repertoire was sequenced with immunoSEQ multiplex PCR; TCRdb's copy has only in-frame clones and lacks some. From that table come the V and J calls and clone size; the DNA was used to work out D and trimming. The sample shows approximately 250,000 clones, 70% to 90% of them seen only once. The ends lost 4 bases at V and 4 bases at J; junction bases unmatched: 6. The CDR3 length is 15 residues. Germline V gene sequence: CDR1 LNHNV, CDR2 YYDKDF (reference sequence). Researchers sorted participants into cohorts using their self-reported clinical history.

This TCR came from a woman aged 60-75 years in a cohort exposed to, infected with or recovered from COVID-19 (not recorded which). V gene TRBV15 combines with J gene TRBJ1-3; 8 bases line up with TRBD1. Sequencing was done on a sample of PBMCs or T cells enriched from blood (not recorded which). The CDR3 nucleotides read TGTGCCACCAGCACAGGGGGCGTAGGAGGAAACACCATATATTTT. Amino acids: CATSTGGVGGNTIYF. The full variable domain, completed using reference TRBV15 and TRBJ1-3, is DAMVIQNPRYQVTQFGKPVTLSCSQTLNHNVMYWYQQKSSQAPKLLFHYYDKDFNNEADTPDNFQSRRPNTSFCFLDIRSPGLGDTAMYLCATSTGGVGGNTIYFGEGSWLTVV.